These 15 T cell receptor beta chains share one sample of origin, sequenced in a study of T-cell reconstitution after alpha-beta-depleted transplantation in children. Unique molecular identifiers featured in how the TCRbeta library was prepared. Each CDR3 protein is one row after TCRdb ran MiXCR on the PCR reads. The sample holds under 300,000 distinct CDR3 sequences, 9.7% seen once. Source: PBMCs from the stem cell graft donor, taken from the stem cell graft. These receptors were taken from a human donor who donated a stem cell graft to a child with SCID.

CDR3 loop: CASSQSTGSYEQYF. The CDR3 nucleotides read TGTGCCAGCAGCCAATCCACAGGGTCCTACGAGCAGTACTTC. The chain couples TRBV16 to TRBJ2-7, with D maybe TRBD1 (6 bases). CDR1 and CDR2 from the germline V gene are KGHSY and FQNENV. The CDR3 is 14 amino acids. The V gene lost 0 bases and the J gene lost 1 base, with 7 bases spanning the gap. The full variable domain, with the rest looked up from reference TRBV16 and TRBJ2-7, is GEEVAQTPKHLVRGEGQKAKLYCAPIKGHSYVFWYQQVLKNEFKFLISFQNENVFDETGMPKERFSAKCLPNSPCSLEIQATKLEDSAVYFCASSQSTGSYEQYFGPGTRLTVT.

This clonotype appeared many times. The genes are TRBV15 and TRBJ2-1; no definite D call. CDR3 size: 12 residues. Deletions cut 5 bases from V and 2 bases from J, with 4 bases between. Germline CDR1 reads LNHNV; CDR2 reads YYDKDF (reference sequence). This CDR3 is CATSPTYNEQFF. The DNA of the CDR3 is TGTGCCACCAGCCCTACCTACAATGAGCAGTTCTTC.

This clonotype was detected ten times or more. The CDR3 protein is CASSLDRLGTDTQYF. CDR3 in DNA: TGCGCCAGCAGCTTGGACAGACTTGGCACAGATACGCAGTATTTT. V is TRBV5-1 and J is TRBJ2-3; D is unresolved. The CDR3 contains 15 residues. The germline CDR1 and CDR2 sequences are SGHRS and YFSETQ. The V and J ends lost 0 bases and 1 base respectively, with 9 bases between them.

This clonotype occurred a few times. The rearrangement joins TRBV3-1 to TRBJ2-7; a weak D match, TRBD2 (5 bases). The CDR3 runs 16 residues. The germline V gene encodes CDR1 LGHDT and CDR2 YNNKEL (reference sequence). The V gene lost 4 bases and the J gene lost 0 bases, with 16 bases spanning the gap. The CDR3 DNA reads TGTGCCAGCAGCCCCGAGGCGGGTCTACCCTCCTACGAGCAGTACTTC. As protein: CASSPEAGLPSYEQYF.

This clonotype was seen repeatedly, ten times or more. The CDR3 DNA follows: TGTGCCACCAGCACACGACAGCCCAGGGATACGCAGTATTTT. Translation gives CATSTRQPRDTQYF. The chain couples TRBV15 to TRBJ2-3; a weak D match, TRBD1 (5 bases). CDR1 and CDR2 (germline): LNHNV, YYDKDF (reference sequence). The V gene lost 4 bases and the J gene lost 6 bases, with 14 bases spanning the gap. The CDR3 has 14 amino acids.

As for this clonotype: A read error may account for a junction end that differs from germline. This chain links TRBV3-1 with TRBJ2-3; D may be TRBD2 (7 bases). The CDR3 is made up of 15 amino acids. Germline V gene lookup returns CDR1 LGHDT and CDR2 YNNKEL (reference sequence). CDR3 sequence: CASTQEVGGADTQYF. The CDR3 DNA follows: TGTGCCAGCACCCAAGAGGTAGGGGGGGCAGATACGCAGTATTTT.

This clonotype has ten or more counts. V and J are TRBV27 and TRBJ1-1, with TRBD1 as a possible D gene (6 bases). The CDR3 covers 14 residues. Trimming left V 6 bases short and J 4 bases short, with 15 bases between. Germline CDR1 is MNHEY and CDR2 is SMNVEV (reference sequence). CDR3: CASRRGGGSTEAFF. CDR3 DNA sequence: TGTGCCAGCAGGAGGGGGGGCGGGAGCACTGAAGCTTTCTTT.

This clonotype was seen at least ten times. V gene TRBV7-2 combines with J gene TRBJ1-4; D is unclear. The V and J ends lost 6 bases and 7 bases respectively, with 9 bases between them. The CDR3 runs to 12 residues. Germline V gene sequence: CDR1 SGHTA, CDR2 FQGNSA. CDR3 sequence reads: CASRLMGEKLFF. The CDR3 nucleotides read TGTGCCAGCAGATTAATGGGTGAAAAACTGTTTTTT.

This clonotype showed up many times. The chain is built from TRBV5-5 and TRBJ1-5; 7 bases agree with TRBD1. CDR1 and CDR2 from the germline V gene are SGHKS and YYEKEE (reference sequence). The CDR3 runs 14 residues. The junction had 8 bases not matched to a gene; V was cut back by 3 bases and J by 8 bases. The CDR3 here is CASSSGQEGEPQHF. CDR3 bases: TGTGCCAGCAGCTCCGGACAGGAAGGGGAGCCCCAGCATTTT. The full variable domain, completed using reference TRBV5-5 and TRBJ1-5, is DAGVTQSPTHLIKTRGQQVTLRCSPISGHKSVSWYQQVLGQGPQFIFQYYEKEERGRGNFPDRFSARQFPNYSSELNVNALLLGDSALYLCASSSGQEGEPQHFGDGTRLSIL.

This clonotype was recorded a few times. The chain employs TRBV5-1 and TRBJ2-3; D might be TRBD2 (5 bases). The CDR3 covers 14 residues. V lost 8 bases, J lost 2 bases, and 15 bases lay in between. Germline V gene sequence: CDR1 SGHRS, CDR2 YFSETQ. CDR3 protein: CASKAERSTDTQYF. The CDR3 coding sequence is TGCGCCAGTAAGGCAGAGCGGTCCACAGATACGCAGTATTTT.

Many counts were recorded for this clonotype. This chain joins TRBV20-1 and TRBJ2-5; D is uncertain. Germline values: CDR1 DFQATT, CDR2 SNEGSKA (reference sequence). V was clipped by 0 bases and J by 2 bases, with 10 bases between them. The CDR3 spans 14 residues. CDR3 nucleotides: TGCAGTGCTAGAGATGGTTCACCTCAAGAGACCCAGTACTTC. It translates to CSARDGSPQETQYF.

This clonotype was observed at least ten times. The rearrangement uses TRBV7-9 and TRBJ1-2, with TRBD1 matching 8 bases. The V gene end was trimmed by 4 bases and the J gene end by 5 bases; junction bases not matched to a gene: 6. This CDR3 is 14 amino acids long. Germline V lookup: CDR1 SEHNR, CDR2 FQNEAQ (reference sequence). The DNA for the CDR3 is TGTGCCAGCAGCTCGACGGACAGGGTGTATGGCTACACCTTC. Protein: CASSSTDRVYGYTF. Drawing the rest from reference TRBV7-9 and TRBJ1-2, the complete variable domain is DTGVSQNPRHKITKRGQNVTFRCDPISEHNRLYWYRQTLGQGPEFLTYFQNEAQLEKSRLLSDRFSAERPKGSFSTLEIQRTEQGDSAMYLCASSSTDRVYGYTFGSGTRLTVV.

This clonotype was seen only a few times. The CDR3 DNA sequence: TGTGCCAGCGAAAGCTTTGAGGAGACTGAAGCTTTCTTT. Amino acids: CASESFEETEAFF. The chain links TRBV12-3 or TRBV12-4 to TRBJ1-1; D gene unclear. CDR3 length: 13 amino acids. Trimming left V 8 bases short and J 5 bases short, with 15 bases between.

This clonotype was recorded a few times. The gene calls are TRBV6-6 and TRBJ1-1, with D perhaps matching TRBD1 (5 bases). Germline V gene data show CDR1 as MNHNY and CDR2 as SVGAGI (reference sequence). V was cut by 11 bases and J by 8 bases, with 15 bases left in between. CDR3 size: 11 residues. The CDR3 sequence: CAARGPREAFF. In DNA form, the CDR3 reads TGTGCCGCCCGGGGACCCAGGGAAGCTTTCTTT.

This clonotype was seen repeatedly, ten times or more. The CDR3 loop reads CASRAVLSGTQYF. Here the CDR3 DNA reads TGTGCCAGCAGGGCCGTCCTATCCGGGACCCAGTACTTC. The chain carries TRBV11-2 and TRBJ2-5; the D is unclear. V lost 6 bases and J 7 bases, leaving 15 bases between the germline ends. The V gene's germline CDR1 is SGHAT and CDR2 FQNNGV. This CDR3 is 13 amino acids long.